This T cell receptor beta chain is from a study of cytomegalovirus exposure and HLA in healthy donors. The PCR contained 60 Vbeta and 13 Jbeta primers. In the source study's methods: In a later analysis, around 10 million of some 80 million unique beta chains occurred in at least two donors. The table came from immunoSEQ multiplex PCR; TCRdb's copy has only in-frame clones and leaves some out. V, J and clone size are those of that table, while D and trimming were read from the DNA. Among hundreds of thousands of clones, roughly 70% were seen once, and the ten largest hold under 3%. This sequence originates from a female donor in good health and CMV-seronegative. The sequencing input was PBMCs.

In DNA, the CDR3 is TGTGCCAGCTCACCAGTGAGGTTCAGGGGGACACACGACCTGAACACTGAAGCTTTCTTT. It translates to CASSPVRFRGTHDLNTEAFF. The chain has TRBV18 and TRBJ1-1; 7 bases are a match to TRBD1. CDR1 and CDR2 (germline): KGHSH, LQKENI. The CDR3 runs 20 residues. V was pared by 2 bases and J by 0 bases, with 18 bases of the junction left unmatched.